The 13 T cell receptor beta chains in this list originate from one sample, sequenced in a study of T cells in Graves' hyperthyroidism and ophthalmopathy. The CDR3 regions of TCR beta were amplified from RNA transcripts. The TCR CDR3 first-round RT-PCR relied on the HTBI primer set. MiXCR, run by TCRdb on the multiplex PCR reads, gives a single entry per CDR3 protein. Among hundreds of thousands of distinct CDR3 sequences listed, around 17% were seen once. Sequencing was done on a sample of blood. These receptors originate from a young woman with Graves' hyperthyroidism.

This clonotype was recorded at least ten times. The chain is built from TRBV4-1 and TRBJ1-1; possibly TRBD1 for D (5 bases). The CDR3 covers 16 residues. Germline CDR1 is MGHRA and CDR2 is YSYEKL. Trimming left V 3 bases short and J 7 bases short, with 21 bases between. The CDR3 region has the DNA TGCGCCAGCAGCCAGACGAGGGCAGGGCATGGCGGTGAAGCTTTCTTT. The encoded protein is CASSQTRAGHGGEAFF.

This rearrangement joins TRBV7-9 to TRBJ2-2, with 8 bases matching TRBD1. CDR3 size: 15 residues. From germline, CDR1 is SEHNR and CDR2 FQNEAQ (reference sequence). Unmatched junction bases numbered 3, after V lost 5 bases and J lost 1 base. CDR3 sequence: CASSPRGRNTGELFF. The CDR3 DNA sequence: TGTGCCAGCAGCCCCAGGGGGCGGAACACCGGGGAGCTGTTTTTT.

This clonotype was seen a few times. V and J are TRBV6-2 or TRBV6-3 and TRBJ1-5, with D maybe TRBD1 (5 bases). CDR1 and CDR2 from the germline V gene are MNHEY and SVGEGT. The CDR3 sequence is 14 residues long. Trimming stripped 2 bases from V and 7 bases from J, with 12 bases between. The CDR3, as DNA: TGTGCCAGCAGTTACGGGGGGTTCGGGCAGCCCCAGCATTTT. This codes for CASSYGGFGQPQHF.

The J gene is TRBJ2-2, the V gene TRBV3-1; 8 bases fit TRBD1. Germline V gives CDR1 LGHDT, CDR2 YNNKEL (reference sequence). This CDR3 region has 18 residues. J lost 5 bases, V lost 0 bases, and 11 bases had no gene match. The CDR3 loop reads CASSQDPGGRGRTGELFF. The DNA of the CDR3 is TGTGCCAGCAGCCAAGATCCGGGCGGCAGGGGGCGAACCGGGGAGCTGTTTTTT.

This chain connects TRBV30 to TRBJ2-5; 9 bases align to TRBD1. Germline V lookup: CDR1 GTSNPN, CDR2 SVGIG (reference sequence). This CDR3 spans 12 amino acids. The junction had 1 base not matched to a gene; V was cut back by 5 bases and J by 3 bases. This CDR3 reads CAWGQGKETQYF. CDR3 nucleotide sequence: TGTGCCTGGGGACAGGGGAAAGAGACCCAGTACTTC.

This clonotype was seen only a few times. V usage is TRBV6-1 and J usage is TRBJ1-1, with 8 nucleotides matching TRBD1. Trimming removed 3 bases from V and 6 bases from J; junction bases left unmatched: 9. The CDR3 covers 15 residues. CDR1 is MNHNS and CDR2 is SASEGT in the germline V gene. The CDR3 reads CASSDQGAGVPEAFF. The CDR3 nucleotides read TGTGCCAGCAGTGACCAGGGGGCTGGGGTCCCTGAAGCTTTCTTT.

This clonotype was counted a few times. The CDR3 spells CASSSGLAGVFYNEQFF. The CDR3 DNA reads TGTGCCAGCAGTTCGGGACTAGCGGGGGTCTTTTACAATGAGCAGTTCTTC. This chain uses TRBV6-5 with TRBJ2-1, with 14 bases identical to TRBD2. The CDR3 length is 17 residues. Germline lookup yields CDR1 MNHEY and CDR2 SVGAGI. The V and J ends lost 4 bases and 4 bases, in that order; junction bases with no gene match: 6.

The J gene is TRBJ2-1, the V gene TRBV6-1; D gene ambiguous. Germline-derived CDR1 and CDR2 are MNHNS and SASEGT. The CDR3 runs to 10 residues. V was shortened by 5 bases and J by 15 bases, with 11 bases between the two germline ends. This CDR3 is CASSYGDVFF. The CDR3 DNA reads TGTGCCAGCAGTTATGGGGATGTGTTCTTC.

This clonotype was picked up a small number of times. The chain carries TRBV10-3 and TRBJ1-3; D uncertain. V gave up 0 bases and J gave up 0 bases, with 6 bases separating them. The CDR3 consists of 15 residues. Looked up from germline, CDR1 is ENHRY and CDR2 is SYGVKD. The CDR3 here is CAISESAHSGNTIYF. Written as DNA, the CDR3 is TGTGCCATCAGTGAGTCGGCTCACTCTGGAAACACCATATATTTT.

CDR3 region: CATSRGNQPQHF. The CDR3, as DNA: TGTGCCACCAGCAGAGGTAATCAGCCCCAGCATTTT. V and J are TRBV15 and TRBJ1-5; D not resolved. The CDR3 is 12 amino acids. Germline CDR1 LNHNV, CDR2 YYDKDF (reference sequence). V was cut by 1 base and J by 4 bases, with 2 bases left in between.

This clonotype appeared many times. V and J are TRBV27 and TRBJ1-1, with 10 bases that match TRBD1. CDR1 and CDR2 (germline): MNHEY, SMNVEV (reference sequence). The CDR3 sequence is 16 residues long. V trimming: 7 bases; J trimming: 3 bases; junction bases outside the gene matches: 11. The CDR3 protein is CASTPRQGAGYTEAFF. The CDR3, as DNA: TGTGCCAGCACCCCGAGACAGGGGGCTGGTTACACTGAAGCTTTCTTT.

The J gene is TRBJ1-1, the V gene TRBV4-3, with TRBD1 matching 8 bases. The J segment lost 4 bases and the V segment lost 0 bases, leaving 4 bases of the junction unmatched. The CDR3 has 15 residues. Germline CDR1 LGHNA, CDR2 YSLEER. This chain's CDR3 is CASSQDNTGGTEAFF. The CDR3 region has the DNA TGCGCCAGCAGCCAAGATAACACAGGGGGCACTGAAGCTTTCTTT.

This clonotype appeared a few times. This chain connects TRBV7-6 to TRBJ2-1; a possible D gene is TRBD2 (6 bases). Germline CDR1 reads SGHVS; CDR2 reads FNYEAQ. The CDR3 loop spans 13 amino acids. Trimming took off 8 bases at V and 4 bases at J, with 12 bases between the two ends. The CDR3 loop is CASGGSLYNEQFF. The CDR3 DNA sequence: TGTGCCAGCGGGGGGAGCCTTTACAATGAGCAGTTCTTC.